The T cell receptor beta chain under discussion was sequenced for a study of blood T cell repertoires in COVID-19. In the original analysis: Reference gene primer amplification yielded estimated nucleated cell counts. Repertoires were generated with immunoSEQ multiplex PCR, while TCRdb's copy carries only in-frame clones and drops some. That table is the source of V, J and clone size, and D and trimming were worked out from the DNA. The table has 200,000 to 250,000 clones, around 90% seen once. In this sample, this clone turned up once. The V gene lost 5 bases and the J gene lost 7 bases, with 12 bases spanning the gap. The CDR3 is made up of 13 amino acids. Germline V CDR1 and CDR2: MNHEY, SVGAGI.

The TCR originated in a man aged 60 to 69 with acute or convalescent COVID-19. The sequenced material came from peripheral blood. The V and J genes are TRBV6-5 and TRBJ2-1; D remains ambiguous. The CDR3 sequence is CASSPRSRNEQFF. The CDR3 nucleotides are TGTGCCAGCAGTCCCCGGAGTAGGAATGAGCAGTTCTTC.